The present entry profiles one T cell receptor (beta chain) with its context. The CDR3 is 14 residues long. Trimming left V 6 bases short and J 5 bases short, with 16 bases between. Germline CDR1 is MDHEN and CDR2 is SYDVKM. The sample comes from a study of blood T cell repertoires in COVID-19. Assay: immunoSEQ multiplex PCR; the TCRdb copy retains only in-frame clones and omits some. The sample consists of approximately 230,000 clones, roughly 87% of them appearing once. The sample comprised peripheral blood. The chain links TRBV28 to TRBJ2-5, with D unresolved. The sequence came from a man aged 18 to 30 with active or convalescent COVID-19. CDR3 sequence (DNA): TGTGCCAGCAGCCCTACTTCGGCCGGGGAGACCCAGTACTTC. This encodes CASSPTSAGETQYF.